Listed here are 9 T cell receptor beta chains from one sample, sequenced in a study of blood T cell repertoires in COVID-19. TCRdb's table, derived via immunoSEQ multiplex PCR, lists solely in-frame clones and lacks some. The data contain about 200,000 clones, 88% of them singletons. Sequencing was done on a sample of peripheral blood. Every receptor here comes from a man aged 18 to 30 with active or convalescent COVID-19.

This clone was recorded only once. This chain links TRBV5-1 with TRBJ2-1, with D possibly matching TRBD1 (6 bases). From germline, CDR1 is SGHRS and CDR2 YFSETQ. The CDR3 has 15 amino acids. V gave up 4 bases and J gave up 3 bases, with 14 bases separating them. CDR3 amino acids: CASSLRQAVYNEQFF. As DNA, the CDR3 is TGCGCCAGCAGCCTCCGACAGGCCGTCTACAATGAGCAGTTCTTC.

V usage is TRBV5-4 and J usage is TRBJ2-7; the match to TRBD1 covers 8 bases. V gave up 4 bases and J gave up 2 bases; unmatched junction bases: 5. The CDR3 is 14 residues long. Germline V CDR1 and CDR2: SGHNT, YYREEE (reference sequence). CDR3 residues: CASSARDRTYEQYF. The DNA of the CDR3 is TGTGCCAGCAGCGCCCGGGACAGGACCTACGAGCAGTACTTC. The variable domain in full, completed from reference TRBV5-4 and TRBJ2-7, reads ETGVTQSPTHLIKTRGQQVTLRCSSQSGHNTVSWYQQALGQGPQFIFQYYREEENGRGNFPPRFSGLQFPNYSSELNVNALELDDSALYLCASSARDRTYEQYFGPGTRLTVT.

The chain couples TRBV5-1 to TRBJ2-1; 11 bases are a match to TRBD2. The V and J ends lost 5 bases and 6 bases, in that order; junction bases with no gene match: 7. CDR3 length equals 15 residues. The germline V gene encodes CDR1 SGHRS and CDR2 YFSETQ. CDR3 residues: CASSSTSGSTNEQFF. In nucleotides, the CDR3 is TGCGCCAGCAGTTCCACTAGCGGGAGTACCAATGAGCAGTTCTTC.

The chain joins TRBV28 to TRBJ1-1, with 9 bases identical to TRBD1. There are 14 residues in the CDR3. With V trimmed by 4 bases and J by 6 bases, 6 bases remained unmatched. Germline V gene lookup returns CDR1 MDHEN and CDR2 SYDVKM. The CDR3 region has the DNA TGTGCCAGCAGTTCCGGGACAGGGCCCGCTGAAGCTTTCTTT. This gives the protein CASSSGTGPAEAFF.

As concerns this clone: Other DNA sequences from this sample encode an identical CDR3 as well. The chain recombines TRBV18 with TRBJ2-1, with 11 bases aligning to TRBD2. The J segment lost 1 base and the V segment lost 4 bases, leaving 0 bases of the junction unmatched. The length of the CDR3 is 15 residues. The germline V gene encodes CDR1 KGHSH and CDR2 LQKENI. The CDR3 DNA is TGTGCCAGCTCACTAGCGGGAGGGTCCTACAATGAGCAGTTCTTC. Translated: CASSLAGGSYNEQFF.

The chain links TRBV6-5 to TRBJ2-2; 8 positions match TRBD1. Germline loops: CDR1 MNHEY, CDR2 SVGAGI. V dropped 8 bases and J dropped 5; count of bases not matched to a gene: 4. This CDR3 spans 13 amino acids. The CDR3 nucleotides are TGTGCCAGCTTCCAGGGGGCAACCGGGGAGCTGTTTTTT. This sequence encodes CASFQGATGELFF.

This clone was seen a handful of times. This chain uses TRBV7-9 with TRBJ1-2, with D unresolved. Looked up from germline, CDR1 is SEHNR and CDR2 is FQNEAQ (reference sequence). Deletions cut 5 bases from V and 3 bases from J, with 13 bases between. This CDR3 has 14 amino acids. The CDR3, as DNA: TGTGCCAGCAGCGCAAGTAGGCGGGACTATGGCTACACCTTC. It specifies CASSASRRDYGYTF.

This clone was seen only once. The chain is built from TRBV14 and TRBJ1-1, with D perhaps matching TRBD1 (5 bases). CDR1 and CDR2 (germline): SGHDN, FVKESK. V lost 4 bases to trimming and J lost 3 bases, with 21 bases between them. The CDR3 runs 17 residues. CDR3 in amino acids: CASSLFAGRGVDTEAFF. The CDR3 coding sequence is TGTGCCAGCAGCCTCTTCGCTGGGAGGGGAGTCGACACTGAAGCTTTCTTT.

This chain joins TRBV10-3 and TRBJ1-1; unclear D gene. V lost 7 bases and J 6 bases, leaving 15 bases between the germline ends. This CDR3 has 13 residues. Germline-derived CDR1 and CDR2 are ENHRY and SYGVKD. CDR3 DNA: TGTGCCATCACAGCGGACCTCAACGCTGAAGCTTTCTTT. Protein sequence: CAITADLNAEAFF.